This entry features one T cell receptor beta chain sequence. Its matching antigen is unknown. This specimen comes from a study of post-analysis software for immune sequencing data. Background on the study: Included among the disease courses, which were recorded for the cohort, were relapsing-remitting, secondary progressive and progressive-relapsing multiple sclerosis. General study points: Patients with multiple sclerosis recorded significantly lower normalized Chao1 diversity than controls, the study found. F-measure co-clustering was strong for batch-matched samples. Patients used about five TRBV segments, including TRBV5-6, TRBV5-1 and TRBV20-1, more often than controls.

From germline, CDR1 is SGHRS and CDR2 YFSETQ. The V segment lost 4 bases and the J segment 0 bases; nucleotides outside the gene matches: 7. This CDR3 has 17 amino acids. cDNA libraries of TCR beta carried unique molecular identifiers. About 500,000 cDNA molecules were obtained per 1 to 10 million input T cells. TCRdb redid the calling of the PCR reads with MiXCR, one entry per CDR3 protein. The sample has roughly 700,000 distinct CDR3 sequences; around 27% are singletons. Sequencing was carried out using blood. This sequence was found in a girl aged 10-17 years with multiple sclerosis. V usage is TRBV5-1 and J usage is TRBJ1-5, with TRBD1 matching over 10 bases. The CDR3 bases are TGCGCCAGCAGCCCCGGACAGGGGGGGATTAGCAATCAGCCCCAGCATTTT. Translated: CASSPGQGGISNQPQHF.